This TCR beta chain came from a study of T cells in localized non-small cell lung cancer. General study results and limits: Multi-region tumor sequencing was not done, so intratumor heterogeneity could not be excluded. Appearances in adjacent lung were noted for a median 57 of the top 100 tumor clones.

Sequencing was performed with immunoSEQ multiplex PCR; in TCRdb, only in-frame clones are kept and a portion is missing. The sample includes some 19,000 clones, roughly 80% of them seen just once. With regard to this clone: The target antigen is unknown.

With V trimmed by 1 base and J by 0 bases, 3 bases remained unmatched. Per the germline V gene, CDR1 is LGHNA and CDR2 is YNFKEQ. The CDR3 is 17 residues long. The chain is built from TRBV4-2 and TRBJ2-3; 11 bases align to TRBD2. The source material was peripheral blood, sampled before any cancer treatment. The clonotype comes from a man aged 35 to 70 with stage I lung adenocarcinoma. The CDR3 sequence is CASSQGTSGFSTDTQYF. CDR3 sequence (DNA): TGTGCCAGCAGCCAAGGGACTAGCGGGTTTAGCACAGATACGCAGTATTTT.